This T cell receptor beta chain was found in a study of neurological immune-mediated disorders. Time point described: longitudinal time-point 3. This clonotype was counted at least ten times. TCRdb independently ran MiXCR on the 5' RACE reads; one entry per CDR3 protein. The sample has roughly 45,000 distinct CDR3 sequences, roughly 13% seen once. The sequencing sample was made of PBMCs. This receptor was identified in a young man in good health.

The CDR3 loop is CASSQEAGYEQYF. CDR3 coding DNA: TGTGCCAGCAGCCAAGAGGCAGGGTACGAGCAGTACTTC. V and J are TRBV4-2 and TRBJ2-7; D may be TRBD1 (5 bases). V gave up 0 bases and J gave up 4 bases, with 7 bases separating them. The CDR3 has 13 residues. Germline CDR1 LGHNA, CDR2 YNFKEQ.